Shown below are 28 T cell receptor beta chains from a single sample sequenced in a study of shared clonotypes between healthy human individuals. TCRdb keeps only in-frame clones here, not all; method: immunoSEQ multiplex PCR. This table holds 190,000 or so clones, approximately 70% found once. Sequenced sample: memory CD4+ T cells sorted from blood. Sample subset: CD45RA-negative fraction. All receptors derive from a man aged 25-45 years in good health.

The V call is TRBV5-1, the J call TRBJ2-7; D not resolved. CDR1 is SGHRS, CDR2 YFSETQ, per germline. V was clipped by 2 bases and J by 3 bases, with 12 bases between them. The CDR3 contains 14 residues. As DNA, the CDR3 is TGCGCCAGCAGCTTTGCAGACCAAGACTACGAGCAGTACTTC. Encoded protein: CASSFADQDYEQYF.

The chain is built from TRBV7-2 and TRBJ2-2; D unresolved. The CDR3 is 14 residues long. Germline assignment: CDR1 SGHTA and CDR2 FQGNSA. With 4 bases removed from V and 2 bases from J, the gap between germline ends came to 8 bases. Written as DNA, the CDR3 is TGTGCCAGCAGCTCCCAGCTTAACACCGGGGAGCTGTTTTTT. It is translated as CASSSQLNTGELFF. Supplemented by reference TRBV7-2 and TRBJ2-2, the full variable domain reads GAGVSQSPSNKVTEKGKDVELRCDPISGHTALYWYRQSLGQGLEFLIYFQGNSAPDKSGLPSDRFSAERTGGSVSTLTIQRTQQEDSAVYLCASSSQLNTGELFFGEGSRLTVL.

This clone was recorded a few times. Here the CDR3 DNA reads TGCGCCAGCAGCTTACGACAGGGGTTGGACACTGAAGCTTTCTTT. Its protein product is CASSLRQGLDTEAFF. The chain recombines TRBV5-1 with TRBJ1-1; 8 bases are shared with TRBD1. There are 15 residues in the CDR3. The germline gives CDR1 SGHRS, CDR2 YFSETQ. V gave up 2 bases and J gave up 3 bases; unmatched junction bases: 6.

The V and J genes are TRBV11-2 and TRBJ2-7; possibly TRBD2 for D (5 bases). Trimming took 1 base from V and 3 from J, leaving 10 bases between them. CDR1 is SGHAT and CDR2 is FQNNGV in the germline V gene. This CDR3 contains 14 residues. The chain's CDR3 is CASSLASGNYEQYF. The CDR3 DNA is TGTGCCAGCAGCTTAGCGAGCGGAAACTACGAGCAGTACTTC.

The rearrangement joins TRBV5-5 to TRBJ1-2, with no clear D. CDR3 length equals 12 residues. The ends were cut back, 4 bases at V and 8 bases at J, with 12 bases in the middle. Germline CDR1 and CDR2: SGHKS and YYEKEE (reference sequence). The CDR3 DNA is TGTGCCAGCAGCAGGCACGACGGAGGCTACACCTTC. Protein product: CASSRHDGGYTF.

The V and J genes are TRBV6-5 and TRBJ1-1; a possible D gene is TRBD1 (6 bases). V was cut by 5 bases and J by 2 bases, with 15 bases left in between. This CDR3 has 15 amino acids. CDR1 is MNHEY and CDR2 is SVGAGI in the germline V gene. The CDR3 sequence: CASSKKTGVNTEAFF. The CDR3 nucleotides are TGTGCCAGCAGTAAAAAGACAGGAGTAAACACTGAAGCTTTCTTT.

The chain joins TRBV11-3 to TRBJ2-3; 10 bases line up with TRBD1. V lost 8 bases to trimming and J lost 3 bases; unmatched junction nucleotides: 8. Germline CDR1 is SGHNT and CDR2 is YENEEA. CDR3 length equals 15 residues. The CDR3 coding sequence is TGTGCCAGCGCCCCCGGGACAGGGGTGACAGATACGCAGTATTTT. This gives the protein CASAPGTGVTDTQYF.

The sample holds one count of this clone. The chain couples TRBV6-1 to TRBJ1-5, with D unresolved. CDR3 length equals 14 residues. Trimming took 7 bases from V and 2 from J, leaving 12 bases between them. Germline V lookup: CDR1 MNHNS, CDR2 SASEGT. CDR3 DNA: TGTGCCAGCACATCGGCGGCCGGCAATCAGCCCCAGCATTTT. Translating gives CASTSAAGNQPQHF.

The CDR3 region has the DNA TGTGCCAGCAGCGTAGCCGGGAGGGCCGGTTTTTACGAGCAGTACTTC. It is translated as CASSVAGRAGFYEQYF. This rearrangement joins TRBV9 to TRBJ2-7, with 8 nucleotides matching TRBD2. Trimming cost V 0 bases and J 4 bases; bases outside gene matches: 9. The CDR3 is 16 residues long. Germline V gene data show CDR1 as SGDLS and CDR2 as YYNGEE.

This chain links TRBV7-9 with TRBJ2-3; no reliable D call. Trimming cost V 11 bases and J 0 bases, with 15 bases left between them. This CDR3 is built from 14 residues. Germline V gives CDR1 SEHNR, CDR2 FQNEAQ (reference sequence). In DNA form, the CDR3 reads TGTGCCCCGTCGGAAGGGCTAAGCACAGATACGCAGTATTTT. Amino acid sequence: CAPSEGLSTDTQYF.

CDR3 sequence: CASSLTGNEQFF. DNA for the CDR3: TGCGCCAGCAGCTTGACCGGCAATGAGCAGTTCTTC. The rearrangement links TRBV5-1 to TRBJ2-1; D gene unclear. The CDR3 has 12 residues. Germline V CDR1 and CDR2: SGHRS, YFSETQ. V lost 1 base and J 6 bases, leaving 5 bases between the germline ends.

This clone was detected only once. This chain connects TRBV21-1 to TRBJ2-3. TRBV21-1 is a pseudogene locus. The CDR3 is made up of 19 amino acids. In DNA, the CDR3 is TGTGCCAGCAGCAATATGTTCCCATTTAAGGTCATGAACACAGATACGCAGTATTTT. It codes for CASSNMFPFKVMNTDTQYF.

This sequence joins TRBV18 and TRBJ1-2; 7 nucleotides line up with TRBD1. The CDR3 covers 14 residues. The germline CDR1 and CDR2 sequences are KGHSH and LQKENI. V lost 1 base and J lost 6; bases outside the gene matches: 5. CDR3 loop: CASSPRTGGDGYTF. CDR3 nucleotide sequence: TGTGCCAGCTCACCACGGACAGGTGGGGATGGCTACACCTTC.

The J gene is TRBJ2-3, the V gene TRBV7-3; 7 bases agree with TRBD1. The CDR3 loop spans 13 amino acids. The V and J ends lost 3 bases and 4 bases, in that order; junction bases with no gene match: 1. The germline V gene encodes CDR1 SGHTA and CDR2 FQGTGA. In nucleotides, the CDR3 is TGTGCCAGCAGCTTCCAGGGGGCAGATACGCAGTATTTT. It translates to CASSFQGADTQYF.

The chain couples TRBV19 to TRBJ2-3; D remains ambiguous. Germline assignment: CDR1 LNHDA and CDR2 SQIVND (reference sequence). The CDR3 is 15 amino acids. V lost 5 bases to trimming and J lost 0 bases, with 12 bases between them. The CDR3, as DNA: TGTGCCAGTAGTTGGTCCGGCAGCAGCACAGATACGCAGTATTTT. It is translated as CASSWSGSSTDTQYF.

This clone was recorded only once. The rearrangement uses TRBV5-1 and TRBJ1-2; D is unresolved. This CDR3 comprises 14 residues. Looked up from germline, CDR1 is SGHRS and CDR2 is YFSETQ. Trimming left V 4 bases short and J 6 bases short, with 16 bases between. The DNA of the CDR3 is TGCGCCAGCAGCCCCGGACCCCAAAGGGATGGCTACACCTTC. Protein sequence: CASSPGPQRDGYTF.

The V and J genes are TRBV4-1 and TRBJ1-2, with D possibly matching TRBD1 (5 bases). CDR1 and CDR2 (germline): MGHRA, YSYEKL. Trimming left V 0 bases short and J 8 bases short, with 10 bases between. This CDR3 region has 13 residues. CDR3 DNA sequence: TGCGCCAGCAGCCAAGATTGGGGGACGGGCTACACCTTC. Translation gives CASSQDWGTGYTF.

There are a few counts of this clone. The chain couples TRBV15 to TRBJ1-5; no definite D call. Germline-derived CDR1 and CDR2 are LNHNV and YYDKDF (reference sequence). The CDR3 has 14 amino acids. Between the trimmed V and J ends, which lost 0 bases and 5 bases, there was a span of 8 bases. CDR3 protein: CATSRDREYQPQHF. Written as DNA, the CDR3 is TGTGCCACCAGCAGAGATCGAGAGTATCAGCCCCAGCATTTT.

The chain recombines TRBV5-1 with TRBJ2-7; 7 nucleotides line up with TRBD1. Per the germline V gene, CDR1 is SGHRS and CDR2 is YFSETQ. The CDR3 is 15 amino acids. V gave up 4 bases and J gave up 2 bases; unmatched junction bases: 9. CDR3 residues: CASSLQTGSTYEQYF. For the CDR3, the DNA is TGCGCCAGCAGCCTCCAGACAGGGTCTACCTACGAGCAGTACTTC.

The gene calls are TRBV27 and TRBJ2-7, with 14 bases fitting TRBD2. Germline-derived CDR1 and CDR2 are MNHEY and SMNVEV (reference sequence). V shed 5 bases, J shed 5 bases, and the junction held 5 bases outside the gene matches. This CDR3 spans 15 amino acids. CDR3 nucleotides: TGTGCCAGCAGTGCGGGACTAGCGGGAGTCCACGAGCAGTACTTC. Translated: CASSAGLAGVHEQYF.

V and J are TRBV11-2 and TRBJ2-2; 9 bases are shared with TRBD2. J was trimmed by 3 bases and V by 2 bases; bases with no gene match: 7. There are 17 residues in the CDR3. Germline CDR1 is SGHAT and CDR2 is FQNNGV. CDR3 sequence: CASSLSIGLAHTGELFF. The DNA of the CDR3 is TGTGCCAGCAGCTTAAGTATAGGACTAGCGCACACCGGGGAGCTGTTTTTT.

The V gene is TRBV15, the J gene TRBJ2-2; D is unresolved. The CDR3 consists of 13 residues. Trimming took 0 bases from V and 6 from J, leaving 5 bases between them. Germline V CDR1 and CDR2: LNHNV, YYDKDF (reference sequence). The DNA for the CDR3 is TGTGCCACCAGCAGAGATCAGTCCGGGGAGCTGTTTTTT. It translates to CATSRDQSGELFF.

This clone was picked up a small number of times. This chain connects TRBV29-1 to TRBJ2-3; D perhaps matches TRBD1 (6 bases). V lost 4 bases and J 0 bases, leaving 14 bases between the germline ends. Germline CDR1 and CDR2: SQVTM and ANQGSEA. This CDR3 region has 15 residues. The CDR3 here is CSVADWTASTDTQYF. The DNA for the CDR3 is TGCAGCGTTGCTGACTGGACAGCTAGCACAGATACGCAGTATTTT.

This CDR3 reads CATSTILGLAGETQYF. The CDR3 DNA sequence: TGTGCCACCAGCACGATATTGGGACTAGCGGGAGAGACCCAGTACTTC. The chain has TRBV15 and TRBJ2-5; TRBD2 agrees at 12 bases. There are 16 residues in the CDR3. Germline trimming cut 4 bases from V and 4 bases from J; bases unmatched to any gene: 7. The germline V gene encodes CDR1 LNHNV and CDR2 YYDKDF (reference sequence). Looking up the rest from reference TRBV15 and TRBJ2-5 gives the full variable domain: DAMVIQNPRYQVTQFGKPVTLSCSQTLNHNVMYWYQQKSSQAPKLLFHYYDKDFNNEADTPDNFQSRRPNTSFCFLDIRSPGLGDTAMYLCATSTILGLAGETQYFGPGTRLLVL.

The V gene is TRBV2, the J gene TRBJ2-7; possibly TRBD1 for D (5 bases). The CDR3 totals 14 residues. Germline-derived CDR1 and CDR2 are SNHLY and FYNNEI. V was clipped by 3 bases and J by 3 bases, with 12 bases between them. The CDR3 DNA follows: TGTGCCAGCAGTGATTCTGGGGCGCGCTACGAGCAGTACTTC. Its protein product is CASSDSGARYEQYF.

The V gene is TRBV2, the J gene TRBJ2-1; 9 positions agree with TRBD2. After removal of 3 bases from V and 8 bases from J, the junction contained 11 bases not matched to a gene. Germline loops: CDR1 SNHLY, CDR2 FYNNEI. This CDR3 contains 16 residues. The CDR3 region has the DNA TGTGCCAGCAGTGACGCAAGGAGCGGGAGGCAGGATGAGCAGTTCTTC. Protein: CASSDARSGRQDEQFF.

The rearrangement links TRBV18 to TRBJ2-7; 8 bases match TRBD1. Unmatched junction bases numbered 5, after V lost 0 bases and J lost 1 base. From germline, CDR1 is KGHSH and CDR2 LQKENI. The CDR3 is 16 residues long. The chain's CDR3 is CASSPPHTGGSYEQYF. The DNA for the CDR3 is TGTGCCAGCTCACCACCCCATACAGGGGGATCCTACGAGCAGTACTTC.

The V and J genes are TRBV25-1 and TRBJ1-2; 7 bases line up with TRBD1. This CDR3 has 15 residues. V lost 2 bases and J lost 7; bases outside the gene matches: 10. CDR1 and CDR2 (germline): MGHDK, SYGVNS. The CDR3 DNA is TGTGCCAGCAGTGAAGCGGCAGGGGGATCATTTGGCTACACCTTC. It is translated as CASSEAAGGSFGYTF.